The clone carrying this TCR beta chain has a count of ten or more. The data are from a study of patients and donors after allogeneic stem cell transplantation. The germline gives CDR1 ENHRY, CDR2 SYGVKD. Trimming at V came to 4 bases and at J to 6 bases, leaving 15 bases not matched to a gene. CDR3 size: 16 residues. Each CDR3 protein gets one entry after TCRdb re-called the RT-PCR reads with MiXCR. This sample has tens of thousands of distinct CDR3 sequences, with roughly 4.9% found just once. This chain links TRBV10-3 with TRBJ2-7; 7 nucleotides align to TRBD2. The source is a human donor who was either an allogeneic HSCT recipient or a stem cell or donor lymphocyte infusion donor (not recorded which). It is not recorded whose cells these are; they may come from a transplant donor. The sample consisted of blood, either unsorted or a sorted T cell fraction (not recorded which). This chain's CDR3 is CAISGGMGTQRGEQYF. CDR3 in DNA: TGTGCCATCAGTGGGGGTATGGGGACCCAGCGGGGCGAGCAGTACTTC.